The 20 T cell receptor beta chains below all came from one sample that was sequenced in a study of OX40 agonist ivuxolimab in advanced cancers. Receptor amplification or capture employed the immunoSEQ multiplex PCR assay. The source is immuneACCESS, and TCRdb retained only in-frame sequences with V and J called. Part of the clones is not carried over; for the studies checked, unresolved V genes explain less than half of this, and the remainder is unexplained. The sample records roughly 58,000 clones, 70% to 85% of which are singletons. Just under 6.5% of the sample is in the top ten clones. Sequenced material: CD4+ or CD8+ T cells sorted from blood, taken in a trial of the OX40 agonist ivuxolimab. The receptors were sampled from an adult with an advanced solid tumor such as melanoma, head and neck, liver or kidney cancer.

The chain couples TRBV6-6 to TRBJ1-2; D may be TRBD1 (6 bases). V was clipped by 1 base and J by 2 bases, with 14 bases between them. There are 16 residues in the CDR3. The germline CDR1 and CDR2 sequences are MNHNY and SVGAGI (reference sequence). CDR3 DNA: TGTGCCAGCAGTTACTTCACCGGACAGAGGAACTATGGCTACACCTTC. Translation: CASSYFTGQRNYGYTF.

This clone was seen only once. The chain links TRBV4-3 to TRBJ2-1, with D possibly matching TRBD1 (6 bases). CDR3 length: 19 amino acids. Germline loops: CDR1 LGHNA, CDR2 YSLEER. The V and J ends lost 0 bases and 0 bases respectively, with 18 bases between them. CDR3 sequence reads: CASSQDDRRSLSSYNEQFF. CDR3 in DNA: TGCGCCAGCAGCCAAGATGACAGGAGGTCTTTGAGCTCCTACAATGAGCAGTTCTTC.

The V call is TRBV6-6, the J call TRBJ2-7, with 7 bases matching TRBD1. Germline assignment: CDR1 MNHNY and CDR2 SVGAGI (reference sequence). The CDR3 length is 14 residues. The V segment lost 6 bases and the J segment 0 bases; nucleotides outside the gene matches: 5. The CDR3 spells CASRPGQYSYEQYF. CDR3 sequence (DNA): TGTGCCAGCAGGCCGGGACAGTACTCCTACGAGCAGTACTTC.

The chain employs TRBV10-1 and TRBJ2-4, with 15 bases identical to TRBD2. The trim removed 4 bases at V and 2 bases at J, leaving 9 bases unmatched. Per the germline V gene, CDR1 is WNHNN and CDR2 is SYGVQD (reference sequence). The CDR3 is 19 residues long. The CDR3 is CASSALGLAGGVTKNIQYF. For the CDR3, the DNA is TGCGCCAGCAGTGCTCTGGGACTAGCGGGAGGAGTGACCAAAAACATTCAGTACTTC.

The gene calls are TRBV6-6 and TRBJ2-7; D is perhaps TRBD2 (6 bases). The CDR3 consists of 15 residues. Between the trimmed V and J ends, which lost 10 bases and 0 bases, there was a span of 19 bases. CDR1 and CDR2 from the germline V gene are MNHNY and SVGAGI (reference sequence). The CDR3 region is CATQSGRLDSYEQYF. The CDR3 region has the DNA TGTGCCACCCAAAGTGGGAGACTAGACTCCTACGAGCAGTACTTC.

The CDR3 DNA follows: TGTGCCAGCAGCTTAGTAGGACAGGGGGGGTACACTGAAGCTTTCTTT. Protein: CASSLVGQGGYTEAFF. The gene calls are TRBV7-2 and TRBJ1-1; 10 bases align to TRBD1. V lost 1 base and J lost 3; bases outside the gene matches: 5. Germline CDR1 is SGHTA and CDR2 is FQGNSA. The CDR3 sequence is 16 residues long. The whole variable domain, remainder taken from reference TRBV7-2 and TRBJ1-1, is GAGVSQSPSNKVTEKGKDVELRCDPISGHTALYWYRQSLGQGLEFLIYFQGNSAPDKSGLPSDRFSAERTGGSVSTLTIQRTQQEDSAVYLCASSLVGQGGYTEAFFGQGTRLTVV.

CDR3 bases: TGTGCCAGCAGCCGGACAGGGGGCTATGGCTACACCTTC. This codes for CASSRTGGYGYTF. This chain joins TRBV6-5 and TRBJ1-2; TRBD1 agrees at 10 bases. The CDR3 loop spans 13 amino acids. V trimming: 6 bases; J trimming: 4 bases; junction bases outside the gene matches: 2. Germline assignment: CDR1 MNHEY and CDR2 SVGAGI.

The chain is built from TRBV7-2 and TRBJ1-2; unclear D gene. The CDR3 extends over 14 amino acids. CDR1 and CDR2 from the germline V gene are SGHTA and FQGNSA. V shed 1 base and J shed 3 bases, with 9 bases lying between them. For the CDR3, the DNA is TGTGCCAGCAGCTTAGTCCAGGCCCACTATGGCTACACCTTC. It codes for CASSLVQAHYGYTF.

V gene TRBV7-9 combines with J gene TRBJ1-2; D call uncertain. The germline gives CDR1 SEHNR, CDR2 FQNEAQ (reference sequence). This CDR3 has 14 amino acids. The ends were cut back, 5 bases at V and 8 bases at J, with 18 bases in the middle. The CDR3 loop is CASSPIAGAGGYTF. The CDR3 DNA follows: TGTGCCAGCAGCCCAATTGCGGGTGCTGGCGGCTACACCTTC.

The chain carries TRBV15 and TRBJ1-1; D might be TRBD1 (5 bases). The V end lost 2 bases, the J end lost 2 bases, and 12 bases lay between the germline ends. The CDR3 runs to 15 residues. The germline CDR1 and CDR2 sequences are LNHNV and YYDKDF (reference sequence). CDR3 bases: TGTGCCACCAGCAGACCCCCGGGGCTCAACACTGAAGCTTTCTTT. Its protein is CATSRPPGLNTEAFF.

The genes are TRBV7-9 and TRBJ2-1; 8 positions match TRBD1. J gave up 8 bases and V 5 bases, and 8 bases lay outside the gene matches. CDR3 length: 14 residues. The germline V gene has CDR1 SEHNR and CDR2 FQNEAQ (reference sequence). The CDR3 DNA reads TGTGCCAGCAGCCGGCAGGGGGCGTGGGATGAGCAGTTCTTC. Translation: CASSRQGAWDEQFF. The entire variable domain, with the rest obtained from reference TRBV7-9 and TRBJ2-1, is as follows: DTGVSQNPRHKITKRGQNVTFRCDPISEHNRLYWYRQTLGQGPEFLTYFQNEAQLEKSRLLSDRFSAERPKGSFSTLEIQRTEQGDSAMYLCASSRQGAWDEQFFGPGTRLTVL.

This clone was counted once. The rearrangement joins TRBV11-3 to TRBJ2-1; D is possibly TRBD2 (5 bases). Germline-derived CDR1 and CDR2 are SGHNT and YENEEA. Trimming pared 5 bases from V and 0 bases from J, leaving 17 bases between. The CDR3 is 17 amino acids. The CDR3 loop is CASSRRSGVSSYNEQFF. DNA of the CDR3: TGTGCCAGCAGCCGCAGGTCCGGGGTTAGCTCCTACAATGAGCAGTTCTTC.

V and J are TRBV11-1 and TRBJ2-3; D uncertain. The CDR3 consists of 11 residues. V lost 3 bases to trimming and J lost 4 bases, with 2 bases between them. Germline CDR1 reads SGHAT; CDR2 reads FQDESV (reference sequence). DNA of the CDR3: TGTGCCAGCAGCTTTTCAGATACGCAGTATTTT. Translation: CASSFSDTQYF.

The chain employs TRBV7-2 and TRBJ1-1; D call uncertain. The V end was cut by 4 bases, the J end by 0 bases, with 6 bases between. Germline CDR1 and CDR2: SGHTA and FQGNSA. CDR3 size: 13 residues. The DNA for the CDR3 is TGTGCCAGCAGCTCCCAAATGAACACTGAAGCTTTCTTT. It specifies CASSSQMNTEAFF.

This sequence joins TRBV7-2 and TRBJ2-3, with TRBD1 as a possible D gene (5 bases). Germline-derived CDR1 and CDR2 are SGHTA and FQGNSA. The CDR3 is 15 amino acids. V shed 5 bases and J shed 3 bases, with 15 bases lying between them. In DNA, the CDR3 is TGTGCCAGCAGCAGGAAAAGGGGTAGGACAGATACGCAGTATTTT. It is translated as CASSRKRGRTDTQYF.

The rearrangement uses TRBV4-3 and TRBJ2-1; D perhaps matches TRBD1 (6 bases). This CDR3 region has 15 residues. Trimming left V 0 bases short and J 10 bases short, with 16 bases between. Germline lookup yields CDR1 LGHNA and CDR2 YSLEER. The CDR3 protein is CASSQDNRDAREQFF. As DNA, the CDR3 is TGCGCCAGCAGCCAAGATAACAGGGACGCACGGGAGCAGTTCTTC.

This chain joins TRBV11-3 and TRBJ2-2; 9 bases agree with TRBD2. V dropped 5 bases and J dropped 6; count of bases not matched to a gene: 10. CDR1 and CDR2 from the germline V gene are SGHNT and YENEEA. CDR3 size: 16 residues. CDR3 sequence (DNA): TGTGCCAGCAGCCCAGGGACTAGCATGTTGGCCGGGGAGCTGTTTTTT. Protein sequence: CASSPGTSMLAGELFF.

This clone was picked up a small number of times. This chain uses TRBV5-4 with TRBJ1-6; possible D gene TRBD1, 6 bases. The V end lost 1 base, the J end lost 3 bases, and 8 bases lay between the germline ends. This CDR3 has 15 amino acids. Germline V gives CDR1 SGHNT, CDR2 YYREEE (reference sequence). In DNA, the CDR3 is TGTGCCAGCAGCTTGAGGGGGATCTATAATTCACCCCTCCACTTT. It yields the protein CASSLRGIYNSPLHF.

V is TRBV7-9 and J is TRBJ2-2, with TRBD1 matching 7 bases. J gave up 1 base and V 1 base, and 3 bases lay outside the gene matches. The CDR3 runs to 16 residues. Germline CDR1 reads SEHNR; CDR2 reads FQNEAQ (reference sequence). CDR3 loop: CASSLGGTVNTGELFF. The DNA for the CDR3 is TGTGCCAGCAGCTTAGGAGGGACAGTGAACACCGGGGAGCTGTTTTTT.

This clone showed up just a few times. V is TRBV2 and J is TRBJ1-5, with 9 bases identical to TRBD1. Germline V CDR1 and CDR2: SNHLY, FYNNEI. The CDR3 covers 14 residues. V was pared by 4 bases and J by 5 bases, with 3 bases of the junction left unmatched. CDR3 amino acids: CASSVGTGYQPQHF. The CDR3 DNA is TGTGCCAGCAGTGTTGGGACAGGGTATCAGCCCCAGCATTTT.